This TCR beta chain was profiled in a study of radiotherapy plus CTLA-4 blockade in lung cancer (dated by TCRdb to the late 2010s). For the wider study: Among enrolled patients, approximately 17% had an objective response and roughly 33% reached disease control. The paper's findings and limits, for the study overall: Increased serum interferon-beta after radiation, together with early dynamic changes in blood T cell clones, were reported to be the strongest predictors of response. TCR clones derived from tumors expanded in peripheral blood after treatment with radiotherapy and ipilimumab.

Focal radiation therapy combined with CTLA-4 blockade (ipilimumab) was tested in patients with chemo-refractory metastatic non-small-cell lung cancer. Concerning this clone: The clone's antigen remains unknown. Base quality data are lacking; no much larger clone is found one base away.

Libraries were made using the immunoSEQ multiplex PCR assay. TCRdb carries this immuneACCESS record with in-frame sequences only. Its versions omit some clonotypes, under half of them owing to an unresolved V gene in the studies checked, with the rest unexplained. This sample lists roughly 75,000 clones; about 84% were detected once. 0.65% to 0.85% of the sample rests with the top ten. The V end gives up 6 bases and the J end 0 bases, leaving 5 bases in the junction not matched to a gene. The CDR3 contains 15 residues, cysteine and phenylalanine counted. Only the CDR3 DNA stays, 45 bases, in frame from base 1. Via the germline V gene, CDR1 is MDHEN and CDR2 SYDVKM.

The source material was peripheral blood, sampled from a patient treated with radiotherapy plus ipilimumab. This sequence originates from a human donor with non-small cell lung cancer who had stable disease on radiotherapy plus ipilimumab. The sequence links TRBV28 to TRBJ2-3; 8 central bases correspond to TRBD2. The CDR3 in this case is CASSFSGGSTDTQYF. The DNA sequence is as follows: TGTGCCAGCAGCTTCAGCGGGGGTAGCACAGATACGCAGTATTTT.